This T cell receptor (beta chain) derives from a study of cytomegalovirus exposure and HLA in healthy donors (dated by TCRdb to between 2016 and 2019). A note on the overall study: An earlier analysis of approximately 640 of the donors reported more than 250 Gb of sequence data and around 110 million unique TCR beta sequences from about 200 million T cells. An early release covering some 640 HLA-typed donors comprised about 300 gigabases of sequencing data and tens of millions of unique TCR sequences. The genetic ancestry cluster associated with self-reported Caucasian donors included over 80% of the roughly 360 genotyped donors. The study aimed to test whether signatures of past pathogen exposure could be identified by cataloging public T cell receptors. The study used immunosequencing to profile the T cell repertoires of more than 650 subjects and linked those repertoires to cytomegalovirus serostatus. A separate validation cohort of over 95 different subjects was used in addition to the roughly 640-subject first cohort. The study combined high-throughput TCR immunosequencing, statistical association of individual TCRs with disease status, and machine learning to predict cytomegalovirus infection status. A later analysis re-analyzed previously published TCR beta repertoires from about 600 donors and added high-resolution HLA genotyping to study TCR occurrence patterns. Rather than using new phenotypic data, the later analysis identified candidate immune exposures from TCR beta sequences and from how often those sequences occurred across donors. To decide whether each TCR beta V gene segment behaved as functional or pseudogenic, an earlier analysis of approximately 620 of the donors relied on high-throughput TCR beta sequencing. Alongside the repertoire data, information on donor age, sex, ethnicity and CMV serostatus was compiled. A later genetic analysis used genome-wide SNP genotypes for about three fifths of the 666 donors, treating that subset as a discovery cohort. Every repertoire in the discovery cohort had been generated on one and the same sequencing platform. Class I and class II HLA loci were covered by the typing at four-digit resolution. Typing coverage varied by locus: roughly 629-640 donors for A, B, C, DRB1 and DQB1; more than 500 for DQA1; over 600 for DPA1; under 490 for DPB1. A handful of DR-DQ haplotypes were treated as single units for association and clustering because of strong linkage in the cohort. Among some 400 genotyped donors of the cohort, an average of approximately 200,000 unique TCR beta nucleotide sequences was sequenced per donor, of which about 18% were non-productive. Results the study describes overall, beyond this receptor: In an earlier analysis of 500 to 650 of the donors, most TCR beta V segments appeared in productive rearrangements about 90% or about 30% of the time, broadly matching IMGT annotations. Roughly uniform sequencing depth across donors was assumed in presence/absence analyses, although this assumption may not hold. Only TCR beta chains were sequenced in this cohort, and the absence of alpha or paired-chain data limited detectable features. The earlier analysis of around 600 of the donors excluded 15 to 20 rarely observed V segments, including chromosome 9 orphons, because counts were too low. For the cohort, immune exposure information was limited to CMV serostatus. The study listed 164 TCR beta chains as associated with cytomegalovirus. A further reported finding was that TCR beta sequences accurately predicted the HLA-A and HLA-B alleles for most subjects in the first cohort. A later genetic analysis reported fewer N-insertions in productive TCRs among donors in an Asian-associated ancestry cluster than the roughly 720-donor mean. Because HLA typing was missing for some donors at each locus, association tests included only the typed subset. In vitro tests confirmed that a few of the cytomegalovirus-associated TCR beta chains recognize cytomegalovirus antigens. Correlated functional status among segregating V segments might reflect linkage disequilibrium, but an unknown experimental factor could not be ruled out. In a later analysis, the rate of TCR association differed among HLA loci, with DRB1 alleles having the most associated TCRs and HLA-C alleles having the fewest. Across donors, most TCR sequences were observed very rarely, whereas some public TCRs were present in many individuals. The authors suggested that the approach could potentially be extended to other disease states and immunological phenotypes. At a false discovery rate of 0.05, a later analysis linked some 17,000 TCR beta sequences to specific HLA alleles. In a later analysis, HLA-associated TCR beta chains were found to be more clonally expanded and to have lower generation probabilities than equally common non-associated chains. The classifier was reported to diagnose cytomegalovirus status with high specificity and sensitivity in both the original cohort and the validation cohort. A later genetic analysis associated a missense DCLRE1C variant with V-gene and J-gene trimming of TCR beta chains, and an independent cohort replicated the association. Some IMGT-functional V segments, including TRBV6-2 and TRBV6-3, could not be distinguished by the 87-base-pair reads and were therefore excluded. In a later analysis, most CMV-associated TCR beta chains were found to appear HLA-restricted, with HLA associations seemingly driven largely by CMV exposure. A cluster of highly shared sequence variants was judged likely to be a technical artifact of the sequencing pipeline. Assigning TCR associations to individual alleles was difficult when HLA alleles, especially DR and DQ, strongly co-occurred. Several of the top co-occurrence clusters appeared to be linked to parvovirus B19, influenza, CMV and Epstein-Barr virus, according to a later analysis.

From cysteine to phenylalanine, the CDR3 is 15 amino acids long. Kept here is only the CDR3 DNA, which spans 45 bases and is read in frame from base 1. The germline V gene yields SGHRS for CDR1 and YFSETQ for CDR2. The V and J ends are trimmed by 0 bases and 5 bases, leaving 11 bases between them. Receptor libraries were prepared by the immunoSEQ multiplex PCR assay. The multiplex PCR relied on a mix of 60 forward primers for TCR Vbeta segments and 13 reverse primers for TCR Jbeta segments. Amplification of the CDR3 region of rearranged TCR beta genes was performed with a multiplex PCR assay on genomic DNA. The amplified TCR beta libraries were sequenced on the Illumina HiSeq System as 87-base-pair reads. In the original analysis: Across the 666 repertoires, a later analysis counted some 80 million unique TCR beta chains, some 11 million of which were shared by at least two donors. Raw reads were error-corrected and collapsed into unique sequences with a nearest-neighbor algorithm that merged closely related sequences to remove PCR and sequencing errors. CDR3 sequences were aligned to IMGT reference sequences to assign V, D and J gene segments. For a sequence to be retained, a match of at least six nucleotides was required to both a V gene segment and a J gene segment. A rearrangement counted as productive if the CDR3 had no stop codons and remained in frame with V and J, and every other rearrangement counted as non-productive. CDR3 was defined according to IMGT convention as the region running from the second conserved V-encoded cysteine to the conserved J-encoded phenylalanine. The earlier analysis of 587 of the donors excluded any sequence lacking an unambiguous match to a single V gene segment. In an earlier analysis of a few hundred of the donors, a V segment was called functional when productive rearrangements were above 56.7%, and segregating when the standard deviation between donors exceeded 5%. A statistical classification framework was developed to diagnose cytomegalovirus status using the catalog of TCR beta chain sequences. V and J gene assignment, in a later analysis, came from comparing TCR nucleotide sequences with IMGT/GENE-DB human TR gene sequences. Using the TCRdist pipeline, a later analysis assigned CDR3 sequences along with most-parsimonious VDJ recombination scenarios. In a later analysis, every TCR beta chain was defined by the combination of its CDR3 amino acid sequence and its V-gene family, and reads without a unique V-gene family were dropped. To address suspected cross-contamination and a sequencing artifact, a later analysis removed around 600 highly shared, low-generation-probability nucleotide sequences. In a later analysis, a clonal expansion index for each public chain was calculated from normalized within-repertoire ranks of inferred template counts. In a later analysis, generation probabilities were computed with a VDJ recombination model fitted to out-of-frame rearrangements, and the resulting probabilities were checked against IGoR. In a later analysis, TCR-TCR, TCR-HLA and TCR-CMV co-occurrence was scored with hypergeometric tests, and a repertoire-size bias correction was applied to TCR pairs. To estimate false discovery rates, a later analysis permuted the HLA or CMV assignments 20 times. A later analysis grouped co-occurring TCRs with DBSCAN, adding TCRdist sequence similarity when clustering within HLA-allele-positive subsets. Repertoires with fewer than 30,000 or more than 120,000 public chains, plus five repertoires with anomalous nucleotide sharing, were excluded from co-occurrence clustering. The table comes from immuneACCESS by way of TCRdb, which keeps in-frame sequences with V and J called. Part of the clones is missing from these tables; in studies checked, under half for an unresolved V gene and the rest for unknown reasons. That table furnishes V, J and clone size, whereas the DNA furnished D and trimming. Here the sample has 110,000 or so clones; 81% occur a single time. The ten largest account for 2.2% of the sample.

In total, about 650 healthy bone marrow donors made up the cohort. At the time of sampling, every cohort member was nominally healthy, though immune exposures that went unrecorded were likely present. The donor was CMV seronegative and was included in the group of several hundred seronegative cohort members. A peripheral blood sample was provided by each donor, and peripheral blood mononuclear cells were used for TCR beta sequencing. The Qiagen DNeasy Blood Extraction Kit was used to extract genomic DNA from the blood cell samples. About this clone: Its specific antigen is unknown. The sample holds no much larger clone one base away, and base qualities are not on file.

The sequencing input was PBMCs. The chain uses TRBV5-1 and TRBJ2-2, with TRBD1 tentatively as D gene (5 bases match). The TCR originated in a woman between 35 and 50 years old in good health and CMV-seronegative. At the DNA level, the sequence is TGCGCCAGCAGCTTGGCAAGGGGTCAAACCGGGGAGCTGTTTTTT. The resulting protein is CASSLARGQTGELFF.